Listed here are 19 T cell receptor beta chains from one sample, sequenced in a study of immune evolution from preneoplasia to lung adenocarcinoma. Sequencing was performed with immunoSEQ multiplex PCR; in TCRdb, only in-frame clones are kept and a portion is missing. The sample has under 6,000 clones, around 82% seen once; the top ten hold around 8%. The sample consisted of FFPE lung adenocarcinoma in situ tissue. The origin of the receptors is a person in their 70s with lung adenocarcinoma.

This clone was detected only a few times. The chain uses TRBV2 and TRBJ2-7; 7 bases fit TRBD2. Germline CDR1 and CDR2: SNHLY and FYNNEI. The CDR3 consists of 14 residues. The V gene end was trimmed by 7 bases and the J gene end by 1 base; junction bases not matched to a gene: 7. Here the CDR3 DNA reads TGTGCCAGCATTGGGACTAAGGGTTCCTACGAGCAGTACTTC. This gives the protein CASIGTKGSYEQYF.

The V and J genes are TRBV16 and TRBJ2-7; D not certain. This CDR3 region has 15 residues. Germline assignment: CDR1 KGHSY and CDR2 FQNENV. Trimming shortened V by 3 bases and J by 0 bases, and 12 bases separated the two germline ends. The CDR3 nucleotides read TGTGCCAGCAGCCATATTGGCGGTAGCTCCTACGAGCAGTACTTC. The encoded protein is CASSHIGGSSYEQYF.

The chain is built from TRBV6-1 and TRBJ1-2; D gene uncertain. Trimming shortened V by 2 bases and J by 7 bases, and 11 bases separated the two germline ends. Germline assignment: CDR1 MNHNS and CDR2 SASEGT. The CDR3 has 13 residues. The CDR3 DNA reads as TGTGCCAGCAGTGAATCCGGGTCTGGTGGCTACACCTTC. It encodes CASSESGSGGYTF.

The chain uses TRBV27 and TRBJ2-7, with TRBD2 identical over 9 bases. The ends lost 3 bases at V and 4 bases at J; junction bases unmatched: 7. Germline V gene sequence: CDR1 MNHEY, CDR2 SMNVEV (reference sequence). There are 15 residues in the CDR3. The CDR3: CASSFLSGGVYEQYF. The CDR3 coding sequence is TGTGCCAGCAGTTTCCTTAGCGGGGGAGTGTACGAGCAGTACTTC.

The CDR3 nucleotides are TGCGCCAGCAGCTTGGTCCCAGCGGGGGTCATCACAGATACGCAGTATTTT. This sequence encodes CASSLVPAGVITDTQYF. V and J are TRBV5-1 and TRBJ2-3; 8 positions agree with TRBD2. Germline assignment: CDR1 SGHRS and CDR2 YFSETQ. The junction had 8 bases not matched to a gene; V was cut back by 0 bases and J by 2 bases. The CDR3 length is 17 residues.

This chain uses TRBV5-4 with TRBJ2-2, with 9 bases aligning to TRBD2. The junction had 7 bases not matched to a gene; V was cut back by 4 bases and J by 6 bases. The CDR3 runs 15 residues. CDR1 and CDR2 from the germline V gene are SGHNT and YYREEE (reference sequence). The CDR3 here is CASSQNSGGAGELFF. In nucleotides, the CDR3 is TGTGCCAGCAGCCAAAATAGCGGGGGTGCCGGGGAGCTGTTTTTT.

This clone was seen only a few times. The CDR3 region has the DNA TGTGCCAGCATGATAGGTGGCAGTTTCGTCGAGCAGTACTTC. Translation: CASMIGGSFVEQYF. This chain uses TRBV28 with TRBJ2-7; D uncertain. V was pared by 7 bases and J by 6 bases, with 19 bases between. CDR1 MDHEN and CDR2 SYDVKM come from the germline V gene. CDR3 size: 14 residues. Looking up the rest from reference TRBV28 and TRBJ2-7 gives the full variable domain: DVKVTQSSRYLVKRTGEKVFLECVQDMDHENMFWYRQDPGLGLRLIYFSYDVKMKEKGDIPEGYSVSREKKERFSLILESASTNQTSMYLCASMIGGSFVEQYFGPGTRLTVT.

This chain connects TRBV6-5 to TRBJ1-6, with D tentatively TRBD1 (5 bases). This CDR3 has 13 amino acids. Per the germline V gene, CDR1 is MNHEY and CDR2 is SVGAGI. Trimming took off 6 bases at V and 10 bases at J, with 13 bases between the two ends. The CDR3 DNA reads TGTGCCAGCAGCGCCCTGGGGCAGTCACCCCTCCACTTT. It is translated as CASSALGQSPLHF.

This chain connects TRBV6-5 to TRBJ1-6; D is unclear. The V gene lost 2 bases and the J gene lost 6 bases, with 11 bases spanning the gap. The germline V gene encodes CDR1 MNHEY and CDR2 SVGAGI. The CDR3 contains 15 residues. DNA for the CDR3: TGTGCCAGCAGTTACATGCGGCAGAGTAATTCACCCCTCCACTTT. Translating it yields CASSYMRQSNSPLHF.

V and J are TRBV28 and TRBJ1-1; D is uncertain. The germline V and J ends were trimmed by 4 bases and 6 bases, with 9 bases remaining between them. CDR3 length: 12 residues. Germline-derived CDR1 and CDR2 are MDHEN and SYDVKM. The CDR3 loop reads CASSSIPPEAFF. CDR3 DNA: TGTGCCAGCAGTTCTATCCCCCCTGAAGCTTTCTTT.

This clone showed up just once. V gene TRBV20-1 combines with J gene TRBJ1-1; possible D gene TRBD1, 5 bases. Germline CDR1 DFQATT, CDR2 SNEGSKA (reference sequence). The ends were cut back, 7 bases at V and 6 bases at J, with 12 bases in the middle. CDR3 size: 11 residues. DNA for the CDR3: TGCAGTGATAAGGGAGGGGCTGAAGCTTTCTTT. This translates into CSDKGGAEAFF.

The V call is TRBV30, the J call TRBJ1-1, with 9 bases fitting TRBD1. The V gene's germline CDR1 is GTSNPN and CDR2 SVGIG (reference sequence). The CDR3 extends over 15 amino acids. V dropped 0 bases and J dropped 4; count of bases not matched to a gene: 6. CDR3 in amino acids: CAWSVGGQGGTEAFF. The DNA of the CDR3 is TGTGCCTGGAGTGTAGGGGGACAGGGTGGCACTGAAGCTTTCTTT. The full variable domain, completed using reference TRBV30 and TRBJ1-1, is SQTIHQWPATLVQPVGSPLSLECTVEGTSNPNLYWYRQAAGRGLQLLFYSVGIGQISSEVPQNLSASRPQDRQFILSSKKLLLSDSGFYLCAWSVGGQGGTEAFFGQGTRLTVV.

The V call is TRBV9, the J call TRBJ2-3; 7 bases agree with TRBD2. The V and J ends lost 0 bases and 9 bases, in that order; junction bases with no gene match: 7. Looked up from germline, CDR1 is SGDLS and CDR2 is YYNGEE. CDR3 length: 14 residues. CDR3 protein: CASSVGGSNGTQYF. The CDR3 DNA follows: TGTGCCAGCAGCGTAGGCGGGAGTAATGGCACGCAGTATTTT.

The rearrangement joins TRBV10-1 to TRBJ2-7; D assignment may be TRBD1 or TRBD2 (5 bases each). This CDR3 has 14 residues. The V end was cut by 6 bases, the J end by 0 bases, with 12 bases between. Germline values: CDR1 WNHNN, CDR2 SYGVQD (reference sequence). CDR3 sequence: CASSPGRSSYEQYF. In DNA form, the CDR3 reads TGCGCCAGCAGCCCGGGACGGAGCTCCTACGAGCAGTACTTC.

This rearrangement joins TRBV28 to TRBJ1-2; 10 bases align to TRBD1. After removal of 0 bases from V and 11 bases from J, the junction contained 3 bases not matched to a gene. The CDR3 sequence is 13 residues long. Germline loops: CDR1 MDHEN, CDR2 SYDVKM. Written as DNA, the CDR3 is TGTGCCAGCAGTTTATGGGACAGGGGGACTTACACCTTC. As protein: CASSLWDRGTYTF.

The chain employs TRBV10-1 and TRBJ2-7; 12 bases match TRBD2. Germline V lookup: CDR1 WNHNN, CDR2 SYGVQD (reference sequence). The CDR3 sequence is 13 residues long. Trimming at V came to 9 bases and at J to 3 bases, leaving 3 bases not matched to a gene. This CDR3 reads CARGGLAGYEQYF. The CDR3 nucleotides are TGCGCCAGAGGGGGACTAGCGGGCTACGAGCAGTACTTC.

The V gene is TRBV11-2, the J gene TRBJ2-1; D call uncertain. V gave up 5 bases and J gave up 7 bases, with 9 bases separating them. From germline, CDR1 is SGHAT and CDR2 FQNNGV. This CDR3 has 12 residues. In nucleotides, the CDR3 is TGTGCCAGCAGCCCAATCGGAAATGAGCAGTTCTTC. Amino acid sequence: CASSPIGNEQFF. Supplemented by reference TRBV11-2 and TRBJ2-1, the full variable domain reads EAGVAQSPRYKIIEKRQSVAFWCNPISGHATLYWYQQILGQGPKLLIQFQNNGVVDDSQLPKDRFSAERLKGVDSTLKIQPAKLEDSAVYLCASSPIGNEQFFGPGTRLTVL.

The rearrangement joins TRBV2 to TRBJ1-5; the D is unclear. Trimming shortened V by 8 bases and J by 7 bases, and 18 bases separated the two germline ends. Germline lookup yields CDR1 SNHLY and CDR2 FYNNEI. The CDR3 runs 14 residues. The CDR3 DNA reads as TGTGCCAGCCAAGGGCGGGTGGCCGGGCAGCCCCAGCATTTT. Its protein product is CASQGRVAGQPQHF.

The chain couples TRBV19 to TRBJ1-3; D is uncertain. V was clipped by 1 base and J by 1 base, with 5 bases between them. The CDR3 covers 14 residues. Germline lookup yields CDR1 LNHDA and CDR2 SQIVND (reference sequence). Here the CDR3 reads CASSIGASGNTIYF. The CDR3 DNA sequence: TGTGCCAGTAGTATAGGGGCTTCTGGAAACACCATATATTTT. The full variable domain, in which reference TRBV19 and TRBJ1-3 provide the parts outside the CDR3, is DGGITQSPKYLFRKEGQNVTLSCEQNLNHDAMYWYRQDPGQGLRLIYYSQIVNDFQKGDIAEGYSVSREKKESFPLTVTSAQKNPTAFYLCASSIGASGNTIYFGEGSWLTVV.